This TCR beta chain was retrieved from a study of OX40 agonist ivuxolimab in advanced cancers. In terms of the full investigation: The costimulatory receptor OX40 (CD134) was targeted by ivuxolimab, a fully human IgG2 agonistic monoclonal antibody. The paper describes the monotherapy dose-escalation part (N of about 47 patients) of the phase I trial of ivuxolimab. Intravenous ivuxolimab was administered to patients every 2 weeks at six dose levels: 0.01, 0.1, 0.3, 1.5, 3 and 10 mg/kg. Among the 50 to 55 dose-escalation patients, around 19 had hepatocellular carcinoma, about 15 melanoma, 9 renal cell carcinoma and 9 head and neck cancer. Prior anti-PD-1, anti-PD-L1 or anti-CTLA-4 therapy was permitted, and approximately 42% of dose-escalation patients had received checkpoint inhibitors. Peripheral TCRbeta sequencing aimed to test whether ivuxolimab altered TCR sequence diversity and caused clonal T-cell expansion. Three dose-escalation patients achieved partial responses, one with hepatocellular carcinoma and two with cutaneous melanoma. In the dose-escalation cohort, 82.7% of patients were male, and the mean age was approximately 60 years, with a range of roughly 20 to 80.

The investigation overall reported the following: On average, CD8+ T cells showed more expanded clones than CD4+ T cells after ivuxolimab. Low levels of normalized T-cell clonal expansion were also seen in some nonresponding patients. The antigen specificity of the peripheral T cells that underwent clonal expansion was not determined. At doses of 0.1 to 3.0 mg/kg, clonal expansion of both CD4+ and CD8+ T cells in blood was seen between baseline and week 6. In the 0.1-3.0 mg/kg groups, partial responders had among the lowest normalized peripheral clonal expansion, particularly in CD8+ T cells.

The CDR3 numbers 18 residues from cysteine through phenylalanine. Left in the record is the CDR3 DNA by itself, 54 bases read in frame from the first base. As encoded in the germline V gene, CDR1 is SGHVS while CDR2 is FQNEAQ. V and J are truncated by 5 bases and 2 bases respectively, leaving an intervening sequence of 24 bases. The trial excluded patients who had a history of autoimmune disease or who were on systemic immunosuppression. Peripheral blood for TCR sequencing was collected from all dose cohorts at baseline, on cycle 4 day 1, and on cycle 7 day 1. Samples were obtained from an open-label, multicenter, first-in-human phase I dose-escalation trial of ivuxolimab. Adults with locally advanced or metastatic melanoma, renal cell, hepatocellular, or head and neck squamous cell carcinoma were enrolled in the trial. Before TCR sequencing, CD4+ T cells and CD8+ T cells were sorted from peripheral blood as separate populations.

Notes on this clone: The antigen this receptor binds is unknown. Per-nucleotide qualities are absent, and no much larger clonotype sits a single base away.

For sequencing of the TCRbeta CDR3 region, genomic DNA was extracted from the sorted cells. TCRbeta CDR3 regions were sequenced using the immunoSEQ Assay. TCRdb obtained this table from immuneACCESS and retained in-frame rearrangements with V and J assigned. These tables miss some clones; where compared with another copy, unresolved V genes account for less than half of the shortfall, and the remainder is unexplained. For this sample the table gives some 50,000 clones, of which roughly 90% were detected only once. The ten largest clonotypes hold roughly 4.8% of the sample. Material: CD4+ or CD8+ T cells sorted from blood, obtained in a trial of the OX40 agonist ivuxolimab. The clonotype was recovered from an adult with an advanced solid tumor such as melanoma, head and neck, liver or kidney cancer. This chain joins TRBV7-8 to TRBJ1-2, with TRBD1 perhaps the D gene, on 5 matching bases. This receptor carries the CDR3 CASSARQFGFAPNYGYTF. The DNA is as follows: TGTGCCAGCAGCGCCCGACAGTTTGGATTCGCACCCAACTATGGCTACACCTTC. Extended through the reference TRBV7-8 and TRBJ1-2 proteins, this CDR3 yields the full variable domain: GAGVSQSPRYKVAKRGQDVALRCDPISGHVSLFWYQQALGQGPEFLTYFQNEAQLDKSGLPSDRFFAERPEGSVSTLKIQRTQQEDSAVYLCASSARQFGFAPNYGYTFGSGTRLTVV.